Following are 11 T cell receptor beta chains from one sample sequenced in a study of shared clonotypes between healthy human individuals. The table came from immunoSEQ multiplex PCR; TCRdb's copy has only in-frame clones and leaves some out. The table has roughly 1.4 million clones, about 98.5% seen once; the top ten hold 0.36%. Sequenced input: naive CD4+ T cells sorted from blood. Noted subset: CD45RA+ positively selected. These receptors came from a man aged 25-45 years in good health.

The V and J genes are TRBV5-1 and TRBJ1-1; tentative D call: TRBD1 (6 bases). The CDR3 covers 14 residues. The germline CDR1 and CDR2 sequences are SGHRS and YFSETQ. The V and J ends lost 0 bases and 3 bases respectively, with 9 bases between them. CDR3 in amino acids: CASSLDRAYTEAFF. The CDR3 nucleotides read TGCGCCAGCAGCTTGGACAGGGCATACACTGAAGCTTTCTTT.

The rearrangement joins TRBV9 to TRBJ2-3; TRBD2 agrees at 9 bases. V lost 1 base, J lost 0 bases, and 12 bases stayed unmatched. The length of the CDR3 is 19 residues. Germline lookup yields CDR1 SGDLS and CDR2 YYNGEE. Written as DNA, the CDR3 is TGTGCCAGCAGCGTACCCCGCGGGAGGGCCCCCTCGAGCACAGATACGCAGTATTTT. It translates to CASSVPRGRAPSSTDTQYF. Full variable domain (rest looked up from reference TRBV9 and TRBJ2-3): DSGVTQTPKHLITATGQRVTLRCSPRSGDLSVYWYQQSLDQGLQFLIQYYNGEERAKGNILERFSAQQFPDLHSELNLSSLELGDSALYFCASSVPRGRAPSSTDTQYFGPGTRLTVL.

The chain employs TRBV9 and TRBJ2-2, with unresolved D. CDR3 length: 15 residues. V lost 4 bases to trimming and J lost 0 bases, with 10 bases between them. Germline CDR1 reads SGDLS; CDR2 reads YYNGEE. The CDR3 reads CASSPIGANTGELFF. As DNA, the CDR3 is TGTGCCAGCAGCCCGATCGGAGCGAACACCGGGGAGCTGTTTTTT.

The V call is TRBV5-6, the J call TRBJ2-7; weak D call: TRBD2 (5 bases). Trimming removed 2 bases at V and 0 bases at J, with 12 bases between. This CDR3 region has 15 residues. CDR1 and CDR2 (germline): SGHDT, YYEEEE. CDR3 loop: CASSFISESSYEQYF. DNA of the CDR3: TGTGCCAGCAGCTTTATTAGCGAAAGCTCCTACGAGCAGTACTTC.

Notes on this clone: A read error may produce the germline difference seen at one junction end. The chain joins TRBV7-2 to TRBJ1-5; 9 nucleotides align to TRBD1. This CDR3 has 16 residues. Germline V lookup: CDR1 SGHTA, CDR2 FQGNSA. The CDR3 spells CASSQLSGTGHQPQHF. The DNA for the CDR3 is TGTGCCAGCAGCCAACTTTCCGGGACAGGGCATCAACCCCAGCATTTT.

The chain uses TRBV2 and TRBJ2-1; TRBD2 agrees at 9 bases. V dropped 4 bases and J dropped 2; count of bases not matched to a gene: 6. This CDR3 is 16 amino acids long. In germline, CDR1 is SNHLY, CDR2 FYNNEI. The CDR3 protein is CASSGRLAATYNEQFF. The CDR3 DNA follows: TGTGCCAGCAGTGGTCGACTAGCGGCTACCTACAATGAGCAGTTCTTC.

The chain recombines TRBV19 with TRBJ1-4; D might be TRBD1 (5 bases). V gave up 6 bases and J gave up 7 bases, with 18 bases separating them. CDR3 length: 15 amino acids. Germline V CDR1 and CDR2: LNHDA, SQIVND (reference sequence). The CDR3 region has the DNA TGTGCCAGTAGCCAACCAACTGAGGGGAGTGAAAAACTGTTTTTT. The encoded protein is CASSQPTEGSEKLFF. Full variable domain (remainder filled in from reference TRBV19 and TRBJ1-4): DGGITQSPKYLFRKEGQNVTLSCEQNLNHDAMYWYRQDPGQGLRLIYYSQIVNDFQKGDIAEGYSVSREKKESFPLTVTSAQKNPTAFYLCASSQPTEGSEKLFFGSGTQLSVL.

This clone was seen only once. The chain is built from TRBV6-5 and TRBJ2-7; D remains unclear. The CDR3 is made up of 11 amino acids. Germline-derived CDR1 and CDR2 are MNHEY and SVGAGI. Trimming removed 6 bases at V and 3 bases at J, with 6 bases between. CDR3: CASRFNYEQYF. The CDR3 DNA reads as TGTGCCAGCAGATTTAACTACGAGCAGTACTTC.

The chain links TRBV15 to TRBJ1-1; 8 positions match TRBD1. Germline trimming cut 3 bases from V and 1 base from J; bases unmatched to any gene: 4. There are 15 residues in the CDR3. Germline V gene sequence: CDR1 LNHNV, CDR2 YYDKDF (reference sequence). Here the CDR3 reads CATSSPGTGNTEAFF. The CDR3 DNA sequence: TGTGCCACCAGCAGCCCTGGGACAGGGAACACTGAAGCTTTCTTT.

The chain combines TRBV10-3 with TRBJ2-3; 14 bases match TRBD2. Germline V gene lookup returns CDR1 ENHRY and CDR2 SYGVKD. Unmatched junction bases numbered 7, after V lost 1 base and J lost 4 bases. The CDR3 is 18 amino acids. CDR3 nucleotide sequence: TGTGCCATCAGTGAGTTCGGGACTAGCGGGAGCGTGGCAGATACGCAGTATTTT. Protein: CAISEFGTSGSVADTQYF.

The chain has TRBV7-2 and TRBJ2-4; 7 bases are a match to TRBD1. The CDR3 sequence is 17 residues long. Trimming cost V 1 base and J 0 bases; bases outside gene matches: 6. CDR1 SGHTA and CDR2 FQGNSA come from the germline V gene. The CDR3 coding sequence is TGTGCCAGCAGCTTAGATAGGGACAGAGTAGCCAAAAACATTCAGTACTTC. Amino acids: CASSLDRDRVAKNIQYF.